A single sample is the source of the 10 T cell receptor beta chains below, sequenced in a study of early T cells in non-severe SARS-CoV-2 infection. A single record per CDR3 protein comes from TCRdb applying MiXCR to the 5' RACE reads. The sample yields about 50,000 distinct CDR3 sequences, approximately 13% seen once. The sample taken for sequencing was whole blood. The receptor set was obtained from an adult who was a healthcare worker with PCR-confirmed SARS-CoV-2 infection or an uninfected control (not recorded which).

This clonotype was observed at least ten times. V and J are TRBV6-2 or TRBV6-3 and TRBJ2-3, with 12 bases that match TRBD1. The V gene's germline CDR1 is MNHEY and CDR2 SVGEGT. The J segment lost 0 bases and the V segment lost 5 bases, leaving 15 bases of the junction unmatched. The CDR3 length is 20 residues. CDR3 in amino acids: CASSRRDRGPRGSSTDTQYF. CDR3 nucleotides: TGTGCCAGCAGTCGCCGGGACAGGGGGCCCAGGGGCTCCAGCACAGATACGCAGTATTTT.

This clonotype has a count of ten or more. The V call is TRBV4-2, the J call TRBJ2-7; D is unclear. The CDR3 extends over 14 amino acids. V gave up 0 bases and J gave up 1 base, with 7 bases separating them. CDR1 is LGHNA and CDR2 is YNFKEQ in the germline V gene. The CDR3 loop is CASSQERMSYEQYF. CDR3 coding DNA: TGTGCCAGCAGCCAAGAACGGATGTCCTACGAGCAGTACTTC.

This clonotype was counted at least ten times. The CDR3 DNA reads TGTGCCAGCAGTTACTCACGGGGCGGGACAGGGGTCTACGAGCAGTACTTC. Residues: CASSYSRGGTGVYEQYF. This chain joins TRBV6-6 and TRBJ2-7, with 10 bases aligning to TRBD1. With 0 bases clipped from V and 3 bases from J, the junction kept 8 bases outside the gene matches. This CDR3 is 17 amino acids long. Germline CDR1 and CDR2: MNHNY and SVGAGI (reference sequence).

This clonotype was seen more than once but under ten times. The chain combines TRBV15 with TRBJ2-3, with D possibly being TRBD1 (6 bases). In germline, CDR1 is LNHNV, CDR2 YYDKDF (reference sequence). V was clipped by 10 bases and J by 2 bases, with 22 bases between them. CDR3 length: 16 amino acids. The CDR3 region has the DNA TGTGCCATCCCTCGGTTGCAGGGGCCAATCACAGATACGCAGTATTTT. Its protein is CAIPRLQGPITDTQYF.

This clonotype has more than one count but fewer than ten. This chain connects TRBV12-3 or TRBV12-4 to TRBJ1-2; D unresolved. This CDR3 spans 13 amino acids. V gave up 4 bases and J gave up 4 bases, with 10 bases separating them. CDR3 nucleotides: TGTGCCAGCAGTTCCTCGGGTCTCTATGGCTACACCTTC. Its protein is CASSSSGLYGYTF.

This clonotype occurred many times. The V call is TRBV5-1, the J call TRBJ1-1; 8 bases line up with TRBD1. Trimming took 4 bases from V and 3 from J; bases not matched to a gene: 5. The germline CDR1 and CDR2 sequences are SGHRS and YFSETQ. The CDR3 length is 14 residues. The CDR3 region is CASSGQGSDTEAFF. In DNA form, the CDR3 reads TGCGCCAGCAGCGGACAGGGTTCGGACACTGAAGCTTTCTTT.

This clonotype was seen many times. This chain's CDR3 is CSANPGQGRTDTQYF. The CDR3 nucleotides are TGCAGTGCCAACCCGGGCCAGGGCAGGACAGATACGCAGTATTTT. The chain is built from TRBV20-1 and TRBJ2-3; tentative D call: TRBD1 (5 bases). V shed 6 bases and J shed 3 bases, with 19 bases lying between them. The CDR3 covers 15 residues. The germline V gene encodes CDR1 DFQATT and CDR2 SNEGSKA (reference sequence).

This clonotype appeared a few times. This chain connects TRBV14 to TRBJ2-2, with a weak D call TRBD1 (6 bases). Germline lookup yields CDR1 SGHDN and CDR2 FVKESK. Trimming shortened V by 1 base and J by 2 bases, and 11 bases separated the two germline ends. The CDR3 spans 16 residues. The CDR3 is CASSQVPRGNTGELFF. CDR3 DNA sequence: TGTGCCAGCAGCCAAGTACCCAGGGGAAACACCGGGGAGCTGTTTTTT.

This clonotype came up once. The chain links TRBV4-1 to TRBJ2-6, with TRBD1 matching over 8 bases. Germline assignment: CDR1 MGHRA and CDR2 YSYEKL. Trimming took 1 base from V and 2 from J; bases not matched to a gene: 4. The CDR3 is 17 residues long. The CDR3 nucleotides are TGCGCCAGCAGCCAAGCTCGGACAGGGACTGGGGCCAACGTCCTGACTTTC. Encoded protein: CASSQARTGTGANVLTF.

This clonotype was recorded a few times. The chain recombines TRBV20-1 with TRBJ2-1; 8 bases are a match to TRBD2. V lost 0 bases and J lost 9; bases outside the gene matches: 10. Germline CDR1 reads DFQATT; CDR2 reads SNEGSKA (reference sequence). The CDR3 extends over 15 amino acids. Written as DNA, the CDR3 is TGCAGTGCTAGAGATCAGGGACTAGTCCATCCTGAGCAGTTCTTC. Translating gives CSARDQGLVHPEQFF.